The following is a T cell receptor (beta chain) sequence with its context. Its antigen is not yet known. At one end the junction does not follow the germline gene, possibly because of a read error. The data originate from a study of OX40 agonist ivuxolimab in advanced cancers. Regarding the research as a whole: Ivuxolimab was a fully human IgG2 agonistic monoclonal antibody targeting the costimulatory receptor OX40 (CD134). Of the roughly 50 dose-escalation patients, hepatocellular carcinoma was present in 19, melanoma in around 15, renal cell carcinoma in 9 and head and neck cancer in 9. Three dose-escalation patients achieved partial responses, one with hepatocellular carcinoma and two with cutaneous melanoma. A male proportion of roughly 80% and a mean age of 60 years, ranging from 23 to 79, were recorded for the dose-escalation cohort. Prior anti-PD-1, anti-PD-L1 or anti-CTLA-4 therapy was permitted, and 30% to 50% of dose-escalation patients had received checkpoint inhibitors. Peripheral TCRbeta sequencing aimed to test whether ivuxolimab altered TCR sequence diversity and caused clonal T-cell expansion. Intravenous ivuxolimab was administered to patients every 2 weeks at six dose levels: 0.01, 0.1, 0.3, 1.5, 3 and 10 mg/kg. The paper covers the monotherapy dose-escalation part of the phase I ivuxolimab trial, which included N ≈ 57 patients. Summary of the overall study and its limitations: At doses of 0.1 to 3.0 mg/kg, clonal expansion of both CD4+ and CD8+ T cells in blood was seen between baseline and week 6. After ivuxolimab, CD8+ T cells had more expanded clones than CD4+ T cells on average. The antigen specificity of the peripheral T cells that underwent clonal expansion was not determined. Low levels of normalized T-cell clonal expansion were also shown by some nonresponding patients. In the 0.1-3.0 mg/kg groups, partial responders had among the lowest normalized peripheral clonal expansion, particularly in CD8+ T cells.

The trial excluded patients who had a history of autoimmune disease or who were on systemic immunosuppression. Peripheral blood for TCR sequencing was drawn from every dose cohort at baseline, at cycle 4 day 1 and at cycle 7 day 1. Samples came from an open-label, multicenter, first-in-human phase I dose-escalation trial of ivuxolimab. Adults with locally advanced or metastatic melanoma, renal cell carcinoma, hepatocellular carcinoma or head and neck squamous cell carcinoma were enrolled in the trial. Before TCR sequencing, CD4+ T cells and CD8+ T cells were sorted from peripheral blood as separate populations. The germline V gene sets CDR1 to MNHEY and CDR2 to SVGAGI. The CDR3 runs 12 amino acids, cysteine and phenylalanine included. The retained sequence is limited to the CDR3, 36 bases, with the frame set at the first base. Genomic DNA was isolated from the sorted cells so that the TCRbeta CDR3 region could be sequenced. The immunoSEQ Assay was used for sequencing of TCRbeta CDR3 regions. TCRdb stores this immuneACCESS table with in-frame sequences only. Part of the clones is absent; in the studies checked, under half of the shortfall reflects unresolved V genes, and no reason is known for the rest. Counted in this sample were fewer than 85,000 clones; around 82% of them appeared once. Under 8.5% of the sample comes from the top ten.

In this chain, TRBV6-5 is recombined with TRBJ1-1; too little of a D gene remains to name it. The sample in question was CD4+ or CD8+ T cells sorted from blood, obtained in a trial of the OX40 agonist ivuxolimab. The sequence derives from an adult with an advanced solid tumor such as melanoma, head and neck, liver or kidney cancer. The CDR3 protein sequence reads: CAVAGMNTEAFF. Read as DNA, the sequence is TGCGCCGTTGCGGGGATGAACACTGAAGCTTTCTTT.